This T cell receptor (beta chain) is drawn from a study of T cells in Graves' hyperthyroidism and ophthalmopathy. Germline CDR1 LNHDA, CDR2 SQIVND (reference sequence). Between the trimmed V and J ends, which lost 3 bases and 7 bases, there was a span of 19 bases. The length of the CDR3 is 16 residues. TCR beta CDR3 sequences were amplified from RNA transcripts. Carried out on the TCR CDR3, a first-round RT-PCR used the HTBI primer set. TCRdb reprocessed the multiplex PCR reads with MiXCR, giving one entry per CDR3 protein. The data contain roughly 170,000 distinct CDR3 sequences, less than 10% of them singletons. Patients aged 18 to 65 had newly diagnosed hyperthyroidism lasting under 2 months.

Sequencing was performed on blood. The chain recombines TRBV19 with TRBJ2-1, with a possible D match to TRBD2 (6 bases). This receptor was taken from a woman between 18 and 29 years old with Graves' hyperthyroidism that later progressed to Graves' ophthalmopathy. CDR3 in DNA: TGTGCCAGTAGTATCTCCGTGACTAGTAATAGGAATGAGCAGTTCTTC. Protein: CASSISVTSNRNEQFF.